Shown below are 22 T cell receptor beta chains from a single sample sequenced in a study of identifying expanded T cells in peripheral blood. The repertoire was sequenced with immunoSEQ multiplex PCR; TCRdb's copy has only in-frame clones and lacks some. Among about 53,000 clones listed, around 86% were seen once. Input material: blood. These receptors all stem from a person between 18 and 75 years old in good health.

This clone occurred once. The rearrangement uses TRBV7-8 and TRBJ2-7; D is unresolved. The CDR3 runs 13 residues. CDR1 and CDR2 (germline): SGHVS, FQNEAQ. The V end was cut by 1 base, the J end by 5 bases, with 9 bases between. CDR3 bases: TGTGCCAGCAGCTTAGTAGGGTACCACGAGCAGTACGTC. Its protein product is CASSLVGYHEQYV.

This chain connects TRBV4-2 to TRBJ2-7; tentative D call: TRBD1 (6 bases). In germline, CDR1 is LGHNA, CDR2 YNFKEQ. Deletions cut 4 bases from V and 2 bases from J, with 15 bases between. The length of the CDR3 is 15 residues. The CDR3 DNA reads TGTGCCAGCAGCCCGCAGCGGACAGCAACCTACGAGCAGTACTTC. Encoded protein: CASSPQRTATYEQYF.

The rearrangement links TRBV27 to TRBJ2-1; the D call may be TRBD1 or TRBD2 (6 bases each). The CDR3 is made up of 17 amino acids. The germline V gene has CDR1 MNHEY and CDR2 SMNVEV (reference sequence). The V gene lost 2 bases and the J gene lost 4 bases, with 18 bases spanning the gap. The CDR3, as DNA: TGTGCCAGCAGTTTACTCGGAGGGGGACAAATATACAATGAGCAGTTCTTC. Residues: CASSLLGGGQIYNEQFF.

This clone was seen a few times. This chain joins TRBV7-9 and TRBJ1-2; perhaps TRBD1 as D (6 bases). Trimming pared 3 bases from V and 4 bases from J, leaving 15 bases between. The CDR3 extends over 15 amino acids. CDR1 is SEHNR, CDR2 FQNEAQ, per germline (reference sequence). For the CDR3, the DNA is TGTGCCAGCAGCTTTATCCGGGACATCGCCTATGGCTACACCTTC. It yields the protein CASSFIRDIAYGYTF.

This sequence joins TRBV11-3 and TRBJ2-3; TRBD2 matches 11 bases. The V and J ends lost 5 bases and 0 bases, in that order; junction bases with no gene match: 10. The V gene's germline CDR1 is SGHNT and CDR2 YENEEA. This CDR3 spans 18 amino acids. CDR3 loop: CASSPRLAGPLSTDTQYF. The CDR3 DNA reads TGTGCCAGCAGCCCGCGACTAGCGGGACCCCTCAGCACAGATACGCAGTATTTT.

The chain uses TRBV6-6 and TRBJ1-1, with D possibly matching TRBD1 (5 bases). The V end lost 3 bases, the J end lost 6 bases, and 11 bases lay between the germline ends. In germline, CDR1 is MNHNY, CDR2 SVGAGI (reference sequence). CDR3 length equals 13 residues. The CDR3 region is CASSYLDSPEAFF. Here the CDR3 DNA reads TGTGCCAGCAGTTATTTAGACAGTCCTGAAGCTTTCTTT.

This clone was observed once. The chain combines TRBV6-6 with TRBJ1-1, with D perhaps TRBD1 (6 bases). The germline V and J ends were trimmed by 3 bases and 0 bases, with 8 bases remaining between them. CDR3 length equals 14 residues. Germline assignment: CDR1 MNHNY and CDR2 SVGAGI (reference sequence). The CDR3 bases are TGTGCCAGCAGTTATCAGGGGATGAACACTGAAGCTTTCTTT. Translation gives CASSYQGMNTEAFF.

V is TRBV7-9 and J is TRBJ2-3; D is possibly TRBD1 (5 bases). The germline V gene encodes CDR1 SEHNR and CDR2 FQNEAQ (reference sequence). There are 14 residues in the CDR3. Trimming pared 1 base from V and 1 base from J, leaving 6 bases between. CDR3 in DNA: TGTGCCAGCAGCTTAGAAGGGGGCACAGATACGCAGTATTTT. This gives the protein CASSLEGGTDTQYF. Complete variable domain (other parts from reference TRBV7-9 and TRBJ2-3): DTGVSQNPRHKITKRGQNVTFRCDPISEHNRLYWYRQTLGQGPEFLTYFQNEAQLEKSRLLSDRFSAERPKGSFSTLEIQRTEQGDSAMYLCASSLEGGTDTQYFGPGTRLTVL.

This chain links TRBV28 with TRBJ2-7; D uncertain. This CDR3 region has 13 residues. In germline, CDR1 is MDHEN, CDR2 SYDVKM. Trimming pared 1 base from V and 7 bases from J, leaving 11 bases between. Here the CDR3 DNA reads TGTGCCAGCAGTTTATCCCTAGGACCAGAGCAGTACGTC. As protein: CASSLSLGPEQYV.

This chain joins TRBV25-1 and TRBJ2-3; possible D gene TRBD1, 6 bases. Trimming shortened V by 7 bases and J by 4 bases, and 15 bases separated the two germline ends. Germline V gene lookup returns CDR1 MGHDK and CDR2 SYGVNS. The CDR3 length is 14 residues. The CDR3 loop reads CASNPTGGSDTQYF. CDR3 coding DNA: TGTGCCAGCAACCCGACAGGAGGTTCAGATACGCAGTATTTT.

The rearrangement joins TRBV9 to TRBJ1-4, with a weak D call TRBD1 (6 bases). Deletions cut 4 bases from V and 8 bases from J, with 15 bases between. Germline V gene data show CDR1 as SGDLS and CDR2 as YYNGEE. The CDR3 has 14 residues. The CDR3 reads CASSLREGDEKLFF. CDR3 coding DNA: TGTGCCAGCAGCTTACGTGAGGGGGACGAAAAACTGTTTTTT.

The chain is built from TRBV30 and TRBJ1-4; D gene uncertain. The CDR3 spans 13 residues. Per germline, CDR1 GTSNPN and CDR2 SVGIG (reference sequence). Trimming took 0 bases from V and 14 from J, leaving 16 bases between them. The CDR3 DNA follows: TGTGCCTGGAGTGTTAACCAGGTCGGAGGCCTGTTTTTT. This gives the protein CAWSVNQVGGLFF. The whole variable domain, remainder taken from reference TRBV30 and TRBJ1-4, is SQTIHQWPATLVQPVGSPLSLECTVEGTSNPNLYWYRQAAGRGLQLLFYSVGIGQISSEVPQNLSASRPQDRQFILSSKKLLLSDSGFYLCAWSVNQVGGLFFGSGTQLSVL.

The chain recombines TRBV7-2 with TRBJ1-3; D may be TRBD1 (5 bases). Trimming left V 4 bases short and J 0 bases short, with 13 bases between. CDR1 and CDR2 (germline): SGHTA, FQGNSA. The CDR3 has 16 residues. The CDR3 nucleotides are TGTGCCAGCAGCTCCAGGAGACAGAGCTCTGGAAACACCATATATTTT. Its translation is CASSSRRQSSGNTIYF.

This chain links TRBV28 with TRBJ2-7; 8 bases fit TRBD1. The V gene end was trimmed by 8 bases and the J gene end by 7 bases; junction bases not matched to a gene: 10. CDR3 size: 13 residues. CDR1 and CDR2 (germline): MDHEN, SYDVKM. The CDR3 reads CASRDRSPTEQYF. The CDR3 DNA sequence: TGTGCCAGCCGGGACAGGTCTCCTACGGAGCAGTACTTC.

In this sample, this clone turned up a few times. This chain connects TRBV10-1 to TRBJ1-5; TRBD1 is a possible D gene (6 bases). The length of the CDR3 is 15 residues. The ends were cut back, 10 bases at V and 0 bases at J, with 16 bases in the middle. The V gene's germline CDR1 is WNHNN and CDR2 SYGVQD (reference sequence). CDR3 sequence: CATRIDRSSNQPQHF. In nucleotides, the CDR3 is TGCGCCACCAGGATCGACAGGAGTAGCAATCAGCCCCAGCATTTT.

This clone has just a few counts. V is TRBV29-1 and J is TRBJ1-2, with D tentatively TRBD1 (5 bases). Germline V gives CDR1 SQVTM, CDR2 ANQGSEA. There are 11 residues in the CDR3. Deletions cut 5 bases from V and 6 bases from J, with 10 bases between. The CDR3 DNA reads TGCAGCGTTTTGGGGCACAATGGCTACACCTTC. It yields the protein CSVLGHNGYTF. Drawing the rest from reference TRBV29-1 and TRBJ1-2, the complete variable domain is SAVISQKPSRDICQRGTSLTIQCQVDSQVTMMFWYRQQPGQSLTLIATANQGSEATYESGFVIDKFPISRPNLTFSTLTVSNMSPEDSSIYLCSVLGHNGYTFGSGTRLTVV.

The V call is TRBV19, the J call TRBJ1-1; perhaps TRBD1 as D (6 bases). The CDR3 covers 15 residues. Trimming removed 5 bases at V and 4 bases at J, with 17 bases between. The germline gives CDR1 LNHDA, CDR2 SQIVND (reference sequence). The CDR3 loop reads CASSAGVVIGTEAFF. CDR3 sequence (DNA): TGTGCCAGTAGTGCAGGGGTAGTAATTGGCACTGAAGCTTTCTTT.

V gene TRBV5-1 combines with J gene TRBJ1-2; D may be TRBD1 (5 bases). Germline assignment: CDR1 SGHRS and CDR2 YFSETQ. Trimming removed 4 bases at V and 4 bases at J, with 20 bases between. This CDR3 has 16 amino acids. This chain's CDR3 is CASSNYPRAGGYGYTF. The CDR3 nucleotides are TGCGCCAGCAGCAACTATCCCCGGGCCGGGGGCTATGGCTACACCTTC.

The chain carries TRBV18 and TRBJ2-5; D may be TRBD1 or TRBD2 (5 bases each). V was clipped by 3 bases and J by 2 bases, with 10 bases between them. The germline V gene has CDR1 KGHSH and CDR2 LQKENI. CDR3 length: 14 residues. The chain's CDR3 is CASSPSWGQETQYF. The CDR3 bases are TGTGCCAGCTCACCCAGCTGGGGGCAAGAGACCCAGTACTTC.

V gene TRBV7-3 combines with J gene TRBJ2-5; maybe TRBD2 (5 bases). Trimming took off 5 bases at V and 2 bases at J, with 9 bases between the two ends. The length of the CDR3 is 13 residues. Germline V lookup: CDR1 SGHTA, CDR2 FQGTGA. The CDR3 loop is CASSPTNQETQYF. The CDR3 bases are TGTGCCAGCAGCCCGACTAATCAAGAGACCCAGTACTTC.

This rearrangement joins TRBV2 to TRBJ2-1; 8 nucleotides align to TRBD1. The CDR3 contains 15 residues. The V and J ends lost 4 bases and 5 bases, in that order; junction bases with no gene match: 7. CDR1 and CDR2 from the germline V gene are SNHLY and FYNNEI. CDR3 residues: CASSAGTGSNNEQFF. The CDR3, as DNA: TGTGCCAGCAGTGCCGGGACAGGTTCCAACAATGAGCAGTTCTTC.

V gene TRBV7-8 combines with J gene TRBJ2-2, with D perhaps matching TRBD1 or TRBD2 (5 bases each). CDR1 is SGHVS and CDR2 is FQNEAQ in the germline V gene. Trimming removed 5 bases at V and 5 bases at J, with 21 bases between. The CDR3 has 17 amino acids. The CDR3, as DNA: TGTGCCAGCAGCCCCAAGCGAACGAGGGGAATTACCGGGGAGCTGTTTTTT. This gives the protein CASSPKRTRGITGELFF.